The source of this TCR beta chain is a study of sequential checkpoint blockade in melanoma. Study as a whole: Arm A got nivolumab then ipilimumab; arm B the reverse, 1:1. TCRβ was sequenced from DNA of 90 or so pretreatment tumors. Some 22 patients had tumor biopsies before treatment and at week 13.

By share, this clone ranks as medium-sized. Its antigen is still unknown. Data came from immunoSEQ multiplex PCR; TCRdb stores just in-frame clones and leaves some out. The top ten hold about 9.5% of the sample, which has several thousand clones, roughly 24% seen once. The CDR3 has 15 residues. The germline V gene encodes CDR1 SGDLS and CDR2 YYNGEE. Losses at the gene ends were 3 bases for V and 9 bases for J; bases not matched to a gene: 9. Regarding treatment: randomized to nivolumab then ipilimumab (arm A) or the reverse (arm B). Findings and limits, study-wide: For nivolumab-first patients, baseline tumor clonality was associated with response.

This clonotype was sampled from a human donor with melanoma. V and J are TRBV9 and TRBJ2-1; 10 nucleotides agree with TRBD2. The specimen comprised tumor tissue (inferred from file names), sampled from a patient given nivolumab and ipilimumab in sequence. The CDR3 sequence is CASSEGTSALGEQFF. CDR3 bases: TGTGCCAGCAGCGAGGGGACTAGCGCGTTGGGTGAGCAGTTCTTC.